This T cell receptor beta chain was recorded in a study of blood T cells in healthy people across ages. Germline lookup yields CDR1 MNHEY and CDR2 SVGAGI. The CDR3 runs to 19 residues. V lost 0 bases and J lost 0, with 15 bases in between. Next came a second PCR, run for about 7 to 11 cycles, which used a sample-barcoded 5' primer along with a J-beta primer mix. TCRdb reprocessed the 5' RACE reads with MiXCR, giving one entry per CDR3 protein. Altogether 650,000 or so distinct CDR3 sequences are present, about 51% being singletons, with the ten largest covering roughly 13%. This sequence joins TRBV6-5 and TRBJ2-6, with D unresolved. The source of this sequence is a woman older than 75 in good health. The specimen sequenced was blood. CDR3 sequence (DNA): TGTGCCAGCAGTTACTCGAAAGGGCCAGGACGCTCTGGGGCCAACGTCCTGACTTTC. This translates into CASSYSKGPGRSGANVLTF.